This T cell receptor beta chain came from a study of cytomegalovirus exposure and HLA in healthy donors. Study summary: Membership in the Caucasian-associated ancestry cluster was found for about 80% of nearly 400 genotyped donors.

With regard to this clone: The antigen remains unidentified.

The study, taken as a whole, reports: TCR beta sequences numbering under 20,000 were associated with HLA alleles at 0.05 false discovery rate in a later analysis. Among TCR sequences, most were rare, though some public TCRs appeared in many donors.

This PCR relied on a set of 60 Vbeta primers and 13 Jbeta primers. TCRdb's table, derived via immunoSEQ multiplex PCR, lists solely in-frame clones and lacks some. This sample carries around 190,000 clones, roughly 85% of them seen once, and the ten largest clones take over 2%. The receptor was isolated from a woman in her forties or fifties in good health and CMV-seronegative. The sample taken for sequencing was PBMCs.

The CDR3 loop is CAWSRLTSTDTQYF. The CDR3 DNA reads TGTGCCTGGAGCCGATTAACTAGCACAGATACGCAGTATTTT. The chain uses TRBV30 and TRBJ2-3; D not resolved. Trimming stripped 3 bases from V and 0 bases from J, with 10 bases between. The CDR3 has 14 amino acids. Germline V gene sequence: CDR1 GTSNPN, CDR2 SVGIG (reference sequence).